This TCR beta chain is drawn from a study of blood T cell repertoires in COVID-19. The overall study: T cells, B-cell-depleted T cells, or PBMCs supplied cDNA or gDNA.

The CDR3 contains 16 residues. Germline values: CDR1 SGHRS, CDR2 YFSETQ. Unmatched junction bases numbered 2, after V lost 3 bases and J lost 2 bases. Per the original data handling: Using reference gene primer amplification, nucleated cell counts were estimated. Data came from immunoSEQ multiplex PCR; TCRdb stores just in-frame clones and leaves some out. The V and J calls and clone size come from that table; D and trimming were worked out from the DNA. The sample holds 110,000 or so clones, about 85% seen once. This chain joins TRBV5-1 and TRBJ1-6, with 10 bases identical to TRBD1. Sequencing input: peripheral blood. The sequence was collected from a woman aged 55-70 years with COVID-19, enrolled during active disease. The CDR3, as DNA: TGCGCCAGCAGCTCCGGACAGGGGGCCTATAATTCACCCCTCCACTTT. Its protein product is CASSSGQGAYNSPLHF.